In its sample, the clone carrying this T cell receptor (beta chain) was seen a few times. Its specificity is unknown. The junction departs from the called germline gene at one end, perhaps through a read error. These data originate in a study of T cells in Graves' hyperthyroidism and ophthalmopathy. In the study overall: The initial diagnosis was the point when peripheral blood was collected, ahead of any treatment. Study observations and caveats: Ophthalmopathy was told apart from stable hyperthyroidism by a 13 V-J model. Within blood appeared most thyroid clonotypes that had expanded above 0.001.

Per the germline V gene, CDR1 is MNHNS and CDR2 is SASEGT. The length of the CDR3 is 12 residues. Amplified TCR beta CDR3 regions came from RNA transcripts. When the TCR CDR3 underwent first-round RT-PCR, the HTBI primer set was used. One entry per CDR3 protein results from TCRdb running MiXCR on the multiplex PCR reads. The repertoire holds 700,000 or so distinct CDR3 sequences, with around 15% as singletons. Patients having uncontrolled infection, another autoimmune disease, pregnancy or lactation were not included. This clonotype was obtained from a man aged 18 to 29 with Graves' hyperthyroidism. The source material was blood. The chain has TRBV6-1 and TRBJ1-2; D gene unclear. The CDR3 sequence: CASSEGWISVSF. CDR3 coding DNA: TGTGCCAGCAGTGAAGGGTGGATTTCCGTCTCCTTC.